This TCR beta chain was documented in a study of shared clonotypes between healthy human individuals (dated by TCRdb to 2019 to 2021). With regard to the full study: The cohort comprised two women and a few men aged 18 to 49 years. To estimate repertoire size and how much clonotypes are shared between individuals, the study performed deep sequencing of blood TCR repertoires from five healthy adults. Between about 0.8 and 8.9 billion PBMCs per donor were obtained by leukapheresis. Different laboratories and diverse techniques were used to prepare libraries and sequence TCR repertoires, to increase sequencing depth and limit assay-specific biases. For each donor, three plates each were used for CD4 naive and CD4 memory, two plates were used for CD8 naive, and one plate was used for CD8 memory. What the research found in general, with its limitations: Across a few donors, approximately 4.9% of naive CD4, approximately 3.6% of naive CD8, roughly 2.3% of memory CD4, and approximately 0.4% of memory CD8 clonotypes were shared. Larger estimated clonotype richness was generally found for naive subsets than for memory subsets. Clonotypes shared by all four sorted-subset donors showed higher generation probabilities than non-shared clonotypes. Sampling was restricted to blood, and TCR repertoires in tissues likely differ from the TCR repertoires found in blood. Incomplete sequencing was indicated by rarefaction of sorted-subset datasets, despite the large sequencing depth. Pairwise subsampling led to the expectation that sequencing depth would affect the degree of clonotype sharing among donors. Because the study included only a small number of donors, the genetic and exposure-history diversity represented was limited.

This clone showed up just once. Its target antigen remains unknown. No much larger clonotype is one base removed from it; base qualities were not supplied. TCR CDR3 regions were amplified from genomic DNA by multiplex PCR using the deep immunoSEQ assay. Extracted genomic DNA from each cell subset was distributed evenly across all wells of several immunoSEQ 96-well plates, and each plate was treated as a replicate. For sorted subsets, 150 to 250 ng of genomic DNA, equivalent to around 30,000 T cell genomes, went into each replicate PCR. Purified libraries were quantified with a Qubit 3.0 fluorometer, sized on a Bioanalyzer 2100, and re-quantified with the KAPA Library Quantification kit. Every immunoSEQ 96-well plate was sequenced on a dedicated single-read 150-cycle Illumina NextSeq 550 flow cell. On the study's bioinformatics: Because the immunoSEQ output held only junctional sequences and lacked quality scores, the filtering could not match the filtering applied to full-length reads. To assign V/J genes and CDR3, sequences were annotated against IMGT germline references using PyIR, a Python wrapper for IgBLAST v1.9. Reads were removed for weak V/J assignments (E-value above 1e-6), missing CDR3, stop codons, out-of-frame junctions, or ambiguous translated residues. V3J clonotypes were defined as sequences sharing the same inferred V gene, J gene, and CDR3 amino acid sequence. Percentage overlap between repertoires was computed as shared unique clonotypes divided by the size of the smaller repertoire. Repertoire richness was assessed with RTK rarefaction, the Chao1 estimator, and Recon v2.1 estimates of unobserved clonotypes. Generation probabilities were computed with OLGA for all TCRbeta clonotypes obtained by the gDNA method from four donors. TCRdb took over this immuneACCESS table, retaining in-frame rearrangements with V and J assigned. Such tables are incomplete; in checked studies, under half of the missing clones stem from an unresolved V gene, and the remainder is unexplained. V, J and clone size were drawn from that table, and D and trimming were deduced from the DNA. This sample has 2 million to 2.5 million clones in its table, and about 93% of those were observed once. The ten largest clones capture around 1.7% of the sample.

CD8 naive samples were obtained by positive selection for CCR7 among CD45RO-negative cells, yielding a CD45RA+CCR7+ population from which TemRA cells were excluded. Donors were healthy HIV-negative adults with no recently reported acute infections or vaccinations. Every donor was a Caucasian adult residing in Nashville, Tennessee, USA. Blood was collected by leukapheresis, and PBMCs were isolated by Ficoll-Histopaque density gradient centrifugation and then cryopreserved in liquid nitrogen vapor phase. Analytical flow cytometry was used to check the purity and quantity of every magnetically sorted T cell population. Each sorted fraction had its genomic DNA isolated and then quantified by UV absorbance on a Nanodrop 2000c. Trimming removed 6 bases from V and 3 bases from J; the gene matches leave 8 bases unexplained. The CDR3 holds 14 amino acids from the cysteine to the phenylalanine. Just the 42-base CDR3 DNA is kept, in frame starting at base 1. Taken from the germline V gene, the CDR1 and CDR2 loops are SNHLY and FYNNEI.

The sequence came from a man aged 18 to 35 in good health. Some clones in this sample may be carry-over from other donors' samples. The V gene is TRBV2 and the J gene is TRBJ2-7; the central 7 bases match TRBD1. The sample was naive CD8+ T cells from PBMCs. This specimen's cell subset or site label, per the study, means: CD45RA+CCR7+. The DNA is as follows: TGTGCCAGCAGCGCTTCTGACAGGGTCTACGAGCAGTACTTC. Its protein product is CASSASDRVYEQYF.